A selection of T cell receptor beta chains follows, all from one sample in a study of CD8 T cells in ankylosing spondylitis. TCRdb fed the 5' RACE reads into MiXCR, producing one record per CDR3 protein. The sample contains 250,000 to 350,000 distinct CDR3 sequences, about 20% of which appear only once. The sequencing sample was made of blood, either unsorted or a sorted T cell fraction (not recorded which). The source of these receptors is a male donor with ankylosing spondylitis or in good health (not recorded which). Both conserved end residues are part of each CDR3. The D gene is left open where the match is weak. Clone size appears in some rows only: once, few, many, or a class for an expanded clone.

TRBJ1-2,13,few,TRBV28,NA,TGTGCCAGCAGACCCATCACTAACTATGGCTACACCTTC,CASRPITNYGYTF
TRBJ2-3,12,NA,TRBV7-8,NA,TGTGCCAGCAGCTTCGACGAGTATACGCAGTATTTT,CASSFDEYTQYF
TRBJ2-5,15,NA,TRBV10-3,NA,TGTGCCATCAGTGAGTCGGCGACAGTACAAGAGACCCAGTACTTC,CAISESATVQETQYF
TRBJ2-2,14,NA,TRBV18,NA,TGTGCCAGCTCACCAGACAGCTATACCGGGGAGCTGTTTTTT,CASSPDSYTGELFF
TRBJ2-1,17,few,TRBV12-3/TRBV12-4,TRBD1,TGTGCCAGCAGCCCAACCGCCTGGACAGGGGGATACAATGAGCAGTTCTTC,CASSPTAWTGGYNEQFF
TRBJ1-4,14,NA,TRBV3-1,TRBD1,TGTGCCAGCAGCCTAATGGGACAGGATGAAAAACTGTTTTTT,CASSLMGQDEKLFF
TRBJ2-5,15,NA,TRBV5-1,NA,TGCGCCAGCAGCTTGCAAGCCGGGCTCGGGGAGACCCAGTACTTC,CASSLQAGLGETQYF
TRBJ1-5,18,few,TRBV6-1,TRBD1,TGTGCCAGCAGCAAGTCGGACAGGGGTATTCGGGGCAATCAGCCCCAGCATTTT,CASSKSDRGIRGNQPQHF
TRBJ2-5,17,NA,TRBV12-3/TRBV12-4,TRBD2,TGTACCATCAGGCGCCAACCGGGACTAGCGGATAAGGAGACCCAGTACTTC,CTIRRQPGLADKETQYF
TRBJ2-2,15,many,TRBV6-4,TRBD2,TGTGCCAGCAGTCCCGGGACTAGCGGGATGGGGGAGCTGTTTTTT,CASSPGTSGMGELFF
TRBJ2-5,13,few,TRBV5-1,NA,TGCGCCAGCAGCTCAGCAGTCCAAGAGACCCAGTACTTC,CASSSAVQETQYF
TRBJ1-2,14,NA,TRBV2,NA,TGTGCCAGCAGTCTACGGCAGGAGAACTATGGCTACACCTTC,CASSLRQENYGYTF
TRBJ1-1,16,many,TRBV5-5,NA,TGTGCCAGCAGCTTGGCGGGAACGGGACTGAACACTGAAGCTTTCTTT,CASSLAGTGLNTEAFF
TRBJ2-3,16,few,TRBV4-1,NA,TGCGCCAGCAGCTACCGCGGACTGGCTAGCACAGATACGCAGTATTTT,CASSYRGLASTDTQYF
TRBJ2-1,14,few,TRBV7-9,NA,TGTGCCAGCAGCTCAGGAGGTCGGCCGAATGAGCAGTTCTTC,CASSSGGRPNEQFF
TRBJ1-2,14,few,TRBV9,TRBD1,TGTGCCAGCAGCGTAGATGGCAGGGGGAATGGCTACACCTTC,CASSVDGRGNGYTF
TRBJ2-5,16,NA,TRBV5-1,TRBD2,TGCGCCAGCAGCTTGAGGCGACTAGCGGGGCAAGAGACCCAGTACTTC,CASSLRRLAGQETQYF
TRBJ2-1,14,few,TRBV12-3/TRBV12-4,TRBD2,TGTGCCAGCAGTTTCAGGCTAGCGGGGAATGAGCAGTTCTTC,CASSFRLAGNEQFF
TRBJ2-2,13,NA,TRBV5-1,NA,TGCGCCAGCAGCTTTGACAGCACCGGGGAGCTGTTTTTT,CASSFDSTGELFF
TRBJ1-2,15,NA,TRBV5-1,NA,TGCGCCAGCAGCTTGTCCGCAGGGTTGAACTATGGCTACACCTTC,CASSLSAGLNYGYTF
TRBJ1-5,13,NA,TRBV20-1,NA,TGCAGTGTCAGAAGGGCTCGGGATCAGCCCCAGCATTTT,CSVRRARDQPQHF
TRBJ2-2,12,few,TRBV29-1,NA,TGCAGCGTCCGGGAAAACACCGGGGAGCTGTTTTTT,CSVRENTGELFF
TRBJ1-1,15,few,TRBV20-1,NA,TGCAGTGCTAGAGAAATAAAGACCCCGGCTGGGGAAGCTTTCTTT,CSAREIKTPAGEAFF
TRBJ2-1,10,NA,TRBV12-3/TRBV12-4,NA,TGTGCCAGCAGAGGGGACCAGCAGTTCTTC,CASRGDQQFF